Described below is a single TCR beta chain sequence and its context. Its specificity is not known. Germline CDR1 reads SGHRS; CDR2 reads YFSETQ. Trimming shortened V by 1 base and J by 3 bases, and 12 bases separated the two germline ends. The CDR3 covers 15 residues. The PCR contained 60 Vbeta and 13 Jbeta primers. The assay was immunoSEQ multiplex PCR, and TCRdb's table has in-frame clones only and misses some. The repertoire holds 60,000 to 75,000 clones, roughly 71% seen once, with around 10% in the top ten. The entry originates in a study of cytomegalovirus exposure and HLA in healthy donors. Study outcomes and limitations: In an earlier analysis, in about 530 donors, most V segments appeared productive either ~87% or ~30% of the time.

The receptor was derived from a woman in her sixties in good health and CMV-seropositive. The chain couples TRBV5-1 to TRBJ2-3; D might be TRBD1 (6 bases). Sample: PBMCs. The CDR3: CASSLRGGGTDTQYF. The CDR3 DNA is TGCGCCAGCAGCTTGCGAGGGGGTGGAACAGATACGCAGTATTTT.